Listed here is a single T cell receptor beta chain. Profiled with immunoSEQ multiplex PCR; TCRdb holds only in-frame clones, not every one. The sample records roughly 40,000 clones, about 90% being singletons. This record comes from a study of blood T cell repertoires in COVID-19. Germline V gene data show CDR1 as MDHEN and CDR2 as SYDVKM. The CDR3 runs to 14 residues. V trimming: 4 bases; J trimming: 5 bases; junction bases outside the gene matches: 7. The source is a middle-aged man with active COVID-19. Sequencing input: peripheral blood. The genes are TRBV28 and TRBJ2-7; 8 nucleotides line up with TRBD2. This CDR3 is CASSSGLAADEQYF. CDR3 DNA sequence: TGTGCCAGCAGTTCAGGACTAGCCGCGGACGAGCAGTACTTC.